The entry below describes one TCR beta chain. This sample stems from a study of follicular helper T cells after annual influenza vaccination. The time point was: 2015-2016 season, pre-vaccination. Trimming removed 4 bases from V and 7 bases from J, with 19 bases in between. Germline V gene lookup returns CDR1 LNHNV and CDR2 YYDKDF (reference sequence). The CDR3 has 15 amino acids. Survey level resolution was used for TCRB sequencing. Measured with immunoSEQ multiplex PCR; TCRdb has only the in-frame clones, and not every one. Of more than 8,500 clones detected, 82% appear once; the ten largest clones hold more than 1.5%.

The genes are TRBV15 and TRBJ1-2, with D maybe TRBD1 (6 bases). The sample consisted of CXCR5+ CD38- circulating T follicular helper cells from blood, taken on the day of influenza vaccination. Subset reported: circulating Tfh, non-naive CD4+CXCR5+PD-1+ (ICOS+CD38+ or ICOS-CD38-). The TCR was taken from an adult who received the influenza vaccine. The CDR3 loop reads CATSTFPGDFGGYTF. CDR3 nucleotides: TGTGCCACCAGCACCTTTCCAGGGGATTTCGGTGGCTACACCTTC.